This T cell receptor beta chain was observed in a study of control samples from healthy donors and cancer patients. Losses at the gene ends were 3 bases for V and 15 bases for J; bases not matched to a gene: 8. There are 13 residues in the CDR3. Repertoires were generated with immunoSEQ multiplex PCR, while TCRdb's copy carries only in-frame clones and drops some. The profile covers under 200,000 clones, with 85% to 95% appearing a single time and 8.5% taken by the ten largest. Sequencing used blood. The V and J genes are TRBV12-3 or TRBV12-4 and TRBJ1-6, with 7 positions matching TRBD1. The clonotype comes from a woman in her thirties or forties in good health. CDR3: CASSFGTATHLHF. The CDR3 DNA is TGTGCCAGCAGTTTCGGGACAGCGACCCACCTCCACTTT.